One sample yielded the 28 T cell receptor beta chains listed below, sequenced in a study of healthy donors' naive CD4 and CD8 T cells. Starting from about 0.55 ug of total RNA, TCR libraries were made with linear amplification. TCRdb analysed the reads with MiXCR anew, one entry per CDR3 protein. Of approximately 200,000 distinct CDR3 sequences listed, under 85% are singletons. The source material was naive CD4+ and CD8+ T cells sorted from blood, pooled from several donors. These receptors all come from a pool of human donors in good health; the sample pools cells from several healthy donors.

The CDR3 DNA is TGTGCCAGCAGTGATGGGGTACAAGAGACCCAGTACTTC. Translation: CASSDGVQETQYF. V and J are TRBV25-1 and TRBJ2-5; no clear D. This CDR3 has 13 residues. Germline CDR1 reads MGHDK; CDR2 reads SYGVNS. V lost 3 bases, J lost 2 bases, and 7 bases lay in between.

V is TRBV29-1 and J is TRBJ2-1; D unresolved. CDR1 and CDR2 from the germline V gene are SQVTM and ANQGSEA. V was clipped by 0 bases and J by 7 bases, with 13 bases between them. The CDR3 is 14 residues long. The CDR3, as DNA: TGCAGCGTTGAAGACCCAGAGGAATGGAATGAGCAGTTCTTC. Its protein product is CSVEDPEEWNEQFF.

This chain joins TRBV19 and TRBJ2-1; no firm D call. V lost 5 bases and J 10 bases, leaving 12 bases between the germline ends. CDR3 length: 12 residues. The V gene's germline CDR1 is LNHDA and CDR2 SQIVND (reference sequence). The CDR3 DNA reads TGTGCCAGTAGTCACGACGGATACGAGCAGTTCTTC. Translating gives CASSHDGYEQFF.

The rearrangement links TRBV20-1 to TRBJ2-1; D is ambiguous. This CDR3 has 10 amino acids. Trimming removed 5 bases at V and 6 bases at J, with 5 bases between. Germline V CDR1 and CDR2: DFQATT, SNEGSKA (reference sequence). The CDR3 nucleotides read TGCAGTGCTGTGGTCAATGAGCAGTTCTTC. It codes for CSAVVNEQFF.

The chain carries TRBV15 and TRBJ2-7; 8 bases line up with TRBD1. Trimming cost V 0 bases and J 6 bases; bases outside gene matches: 13. Germline loops: CDR1 LNHNV, CDR2 YYDKDF (reference sequence). CDR3 size: 17 residues. CDR3 sequence: CATSRDYGTGGKGEQYF. Written as DNA, the CDR3 is TGTGCCACCAGCAGAGATTACGGGACAGGAGGAAAAGGCGAGCAGTACTTC. Filled out from reference TRBV15 and TRBJ2-7, the complete variable domain reads DAMVIQNPRYQVTQFGKPVTLSCSQTLNHNVMYWYQQKSSQAPKLLFHYYDKDFNNEADTPDNFQSRRPNTSFCFLDIRSPGLGDTAMYLCATSRDYGTGGKGEQYFGPGTRLTVT.

The chain carries TRBV6-1 and TRBJ1-5, with D possibly being TRBD1 (5 bases). CDR1 is MNHNS, CDR2 SASEGT, per germline. This CDR3 comprises 15 residues. With 3 bases removed from V and 5 bases from J, the gap between germline ends came to 14 bases. In DNA form, the CDR3 reads TGTGCCAGCAGTGATCGAGGGTCGGGACATCAGCCCCAGCATTTT. Translated: CASSDRGSGHQPQHF.

The chain links TRBV6-5 to TRBJ2-7, with D tentatively TRBD2 (6 bases). The J call may be faulty, since TRBJ2-1 better matches the DNA end. Germline V gene lookup returns CDR1 MNHEY and CDR2 SVGAGI. The CDR3 is 12 residues long. CDR3 nucleotide sequence: TGTGCCAGTGGAAGTCGGGGGAATGAGCAGTTCTTC. Translating it yields CASGSRGNEQFF.

This clonotype has just a few counts. This sequence joins TRBV20-1 and TRBJ2-3; D call uncertain. The CDR3 totals 12 residues. Germline-derived CDR1 and CDR2 are DFQATT and SNEGSKA (reference sequence). The ends were cut back, 2 bases at V and 0 bases at J, with 3 bases in the middle. The CDR3 loop reads CSARTSTDTQYF. The DNA for the CDR3 is TGCAGTGCTAGAACCAGCACAGATACGCAGTATTTT.

This clonotype has more than one count but fewer than ten. The V and J genes are TRBV29-1 and TRBJ2-7, with TRBD2 as a possible D gene (6 bases). The CDR3 runs to 16 residues. The V end lost 4 bases, the J end lost 4 bases, and 23 bases lay between the germline ends. The germline V gene encodes CDR1 SQVTM and CDR2 ANQGSEA. CDR3 sequence (DNA): TGCAGCGTTGGGGAGACGATCACCGGAGGGGAGTACGAGCAGTACTTC. Protein sequence: CSVGETITGGEYEQYF.

This rearrangement joins TRBV29-1 to TRBJ2-5; D is unclear. The ends were cut back, 3 bases at V and 3 bases at J, with 8 bases in the middle. The CDR3 loop spans 12 amino acids. Germline CDR1 reads SQVTM; CDR2 reads ANQGSEA. Here the CDR3 DNA reads TGCAGCGTTGATATGATGGAAGAGACCCAGTACTTC. This gives the protein CSVDMMEETQYF.

The chain links TRBV15 to TRBJ1-5; no clear D. From germline, CDR1 is LNHNV and CDR2 YYDKDF (reference sequence). V was pared by 3 bases and J by 3 bases, with 21 bases between. The CDR3 runs 18 residues. CDR3 sequence: CATSRPAPGTSINQPQHF. The CDR3 DNA reads TGTGCCACCAGCAGGCCAGCCCCGGGTACGTCTATCAATCAGCCCCAGCATTTT.

The chain joins TRBV20-1 to TRBJ2-2; D ambiguous. The germline CDR1 and CDR2 sequences are DFQATT and SNEGSKA (reference sequence). The CDR3 length is 14 residues. With 3 bases removed from V and 0 bases from J, the gap between germline ends came to 8 bases. CDR3 DNA sequence: TGCAGTGCTAGTCGCCCTTCGAACACCGGGGAGCTGTTTTTT. The encoded protein is CSASRPSNTGELFF.

This CDR3 reads CASNPILDLYNEQFF. CDR3 DNA sequence: TGTGCCAGCAACCCGATTCTTGACCTCTACAATGAGCAGTTCTTC. The chain employs TRBV6-5 and TRBJ2-1; the D is unclear. This CDR3 region has 15 residues. CDR1 MNHEY and CDR2 SVGAGI come from the germline V gene. V gave up 7 bases and J gave up 3 bases, with 16 bases separating them.

Worth noting for this clonotype: Relative to the germline gene, one junction end is altered; a read error may explain this. The V call is TRBV5-1, the J call TRBJ2-1; the D gene is possibly TRBD1 (5 bases). The CDR3 runs to 16 residues. Germline V gene lookup returns CDR1 SGHRS and CDR2 YFSETQ. DNA of the CDR3: TGTGCCAGCAGCGATGGGCCCCAACCGACAGACAATGAGCAGTTCTTC. It encodes CASSDGPQPTDNEQFF.

The rearrangement uses TRBV29-1 and TRBJ2-7; no firm D call. Germline assignment: CDR1 SQVTM and CDR2 ANQGSEA. V shed 6 bases and J shed 5 bases, with 11 bases lying between them. This CDR3 region has 11 residues. CDR3 nucleotides: TGCAGCGTCGTTCGTCTGAACGAGCAGTACTTC. It encodes CSVVRLNEQYF.

The gene calls are TRBV10-3 and TRBJ2-7, with D perhaps TRBD2 (5 bases). Germline lookup yields CDR1 ENHRY and CDR2 SYGVKD. Between the trimmed V and J ends, which lost 3 bases and 2 bases, there was a span of 5 bases. The CDR3 consists of 12 residues. In DNA form, the CDR3 reads TGTGCCATCAGTGAACTAGCCTACGAGCAGTACTTC. This translates into CAISELAYEQYF.

The V call is TRBV20-1, the J call TRBJ1-1; no clear D gene. The V gene lost 2 bases and the J gene lost 6 bases, with 16 bases spanning the gap. Germline lookup yields CDR1 DFQATT and CDR2 SNEGSKA (reference sequence). This CDR3 comprises 14 residues. CDR3 coding DNA: TGCAGTGCTAGACCCCCAGGATTGGGCGCTGAAGCTTTCTTT. This translates into CSARPPGLGAEAFF.

A few counts support this clonotype. The V call is TRBV6-5, the J call TRBJ2-1, with 10 bases matching TRBD2. In germline, CDR1 is MNHEY, CDR2 SVGAGI. There are 15 residues in the CDR3. Trimming cost V 2 bases and J 7 bases; bases outside gene matches: 5. This CDR3 reads CASSYTSGKVNEQFF. The CDR3 DNA follows: TGTGCCAGCAGTTACACTAGCGGGAAGGTGAATGAGCAGTTCTTC.

The chain has TRBV30 and TRBJ2-3; D not resolved. V was cut by 5 bases and J by 2 bases, with 8 bases left in between. This CDR3 is built from 12 residues. CDR1 and CDR2 (germline): GTSNPN, SVGIG (reference sequence). The CDR3 protein is CAWRGYTDTQYF. The CDR3 DNA follows: TGTGCCTGGCGCGGATACACAGATACGCAGTATTTT. Combining the CDR3 with reference TRBV30 and TRBJ2-3 gives the whole variable domain SQTIHQWPATLVQPVGSPLSLECTVEGTSNPNLYWYRQAAGRGLQLLFYSVGIGQISSEVPQNLSASRPQDRQFILSSKKLLLSDSGFYLCAWRGYTDTQYFGPGTRLTVL.

V gene TRBV29-1 combines with J gene TRBJ2-7; TRBD1 matches 9 bases. The CDR3 consists of 13 residues. After removal of 4 bases from V and 3 bases from J, the junction contained 4 bases not matched to a gene. Per germline, CDR1 SQVTM and CDR2 ANQGSEA. CDR3 nucleotide sequence: TGCAGCGTTGGGACAGGGGCCTACTACGAGCAGTACTTC. Translating gives CSVGTGAYYEQYF.

The chain couples TRBV27 to TRBJ2-7; 9 nucleotides agree with TRBD1. With 5 bases clipped from V and 4 bases from J, the junction kept 12 bases outside the gene matches. Looked up from germline, CDR1 is MNHEY and CDR2 is SMNVEV (reference sequence). CDR3 length: 16 residues. The CDR3 spells CASSLRGQGLLYEQYF. The CDR3 DNA sequence: TGTGCCAGCAGTCTTAGGGGACAGGGACTCCTTTACGAGCAGTACTTC.

V and J are TRBV6-5 and TRBJ1-1; TRBD1 matches 7 bases. This CDR3 region has 15 residues. Germline CDR1 and CDR2: MNHEY and SVGAGI. The J segment lost 3 bases and the V segment lost 10 bases, leaving 14 bases of the junction unmatched. The CDR3 nucleotides are TGTGCCACCAGAGCAAACAGGGGCCCATACACTGAAGCTTTCTTT. It translates to CATRANRGPYTEAFF.

Comment on this clonotype: Sequence at one end of the junction differs from germline and may be a read error. This chain links TRBV4-3 with TRBJ2-1; 9 bases map to TRBD2. Germline values: CDR1 LGHNA, CDR2 YSLEER. This CDR3 is built from 16 residues. The CDR3 sequence: CASSQAGLAPYNEQFF. The CDR3 DNA is TGTGCCAGCAGCCAAGCGGGACTAGCCCCCTACAATGAGCAGTTCTTC.

This clonotype was detected only once. This chain connects TRBV29-1 to TRBJ2-5; the D gene is possibly TRBD2 (5 bases). The CDR3 sequence is 16 residues long. Germline CDR1 reads SQVTM; CDR2 reads ANQGSEA. Trimming shortened V by 6 bases and J by 2 bases, and 22 bases separated the two germline ends. CDR3 residues: CSVPSILWEPQETQYF. In DNA form, the CDR3 reads TGCAGCGTGCCCTCAATCCTGTGGGAGCCTCAAGAGACCCAGTACTTC.

V gene TRBV7-8 combines with J gene TRBJ2-7; 10 positions agree with TRBD2. Germline CDR1 is SGHVS and CDR2 is FQNEAQ. The CDR3 has 18 amino acids. Trimming at V came to 1 base and at J to 0 bases, leaving 9 bases not matched to a gene. CDR3 DNA: TGTGCCAGCAGCTTAGTAGGCGTAGCGGGAGGACCCTCCTACGAGCAGTACTTC. It translates to CASSLVGVAGGPSYEQYF.

The rearrangement links TRBV20-1 to TRBJ2-7; D is possibly TRBD2 (6 bases). This CDR3 comprises 15 residues. V shed 0 bases and J shed 0 bases, with 12 bases lying between them. Germline values: CDR1 DFQATT, CDR2 SNEGSKA (reference sequence). The CDR3 loop is CSARDPRTISYEQYF. In DNA, the CDR3 is TGCAGTGCTAGAGATCCGAGGACTATCTCCTACGAGCAGTACTTC.

The chain has TRBV24-1 and TRBJ2-2; a possible D gene is TRBD1 (5 bases). This CDR3 region has 14 residues. Germline CDR1 is KGHDR and CDR2 is SFDVKD. Trimming took off 3 bases at V and 3 bases at J, with 7 bases between the two ends. CDR3 amino acids: CATSDRQYTGELFF. The DNA of the CDR3 is TGTGCCACCAGTGATCGACAGTACACCGGGGAGCTGTTTTTT.

This chain joins TRBV5-1 and TRBJ1-1, with D unresolved. CDR3 size: 14 residues. From germline, CDR1 is SGHRS and CDR2 YFSETQ. V gave up 4 bases and J gave up 11 bases, with 21 bases separating them. CDR3 region: CASSLYQFGQEAFF. In nucleotides, the CDR3 is TGCGCCAGCAGCCTATATCAGTTCGGTCAGGAGGCTTTCTTT.